This T cell receptor (beta chain) was identified during a study of graft-versus-host responses after intestinal transplantation. The wider study: Transplants were multivisceral, liver-intestinal, or isolated intestinal. Following induction with anti-thymocyte globulin, all recipients were given tacrolimus and steroids for about three years. Study results and limitations: Clonal ratios of graft-versus-host to host-versus-graft in allografts were high for patients exhibiting graft-donor T cell macrochimerism. GvH clones turned up in recipient marrow; some had shown up first in ileum or blood.

This clone has more than one count but fewer than ten. Its antigen is unidentified. V was cut by 5 bases and J by 10 bases, with 14 bases left in between. Looked up from germline, CDR1 is PRHDT and CDR2 is FYEKMQ (reference sequence). The CDR3 covers 12 residues. The data were produced by immunoSEQ multiplex PCR, yet TCRdb's version contains in-frame clones alone and is incomplete. The repertoire consists of 90,000 to 130,000 clones, with roughly 95% occurring once and the leading ten covering around 0.49%. The clonotype originates from a human donor who received an intestinal transplant. The sequencing here drew on unstimulated CD8+ T cells sorted from spleen or lymph node cells, taken before intestinal transplant. The rearrangement joins TRBV13 to TRBJ2-5; the D call may be TRBD1 or TRBD2 (5 bases each). Here the CDR3 DNA reads TGTGCCAGCAGCCCGGGACCTGGGGGCCAGTACTTC. Translating it yields CASSPGPGGQYF.